The 2 T cell receptor beta chains in this list originate from one sample, sequenced in a study of CD8+ T cells in alopecia areata. Specified treatment: oral pan-JAK inhibitor, 5-10 mg twice daily. Sequencing relied on a cDNA template that was reverse transcribed from extracted RNA. Generated by immunoSEQ multiplex PCR, the TCRdb table keeps only in-frame clones and is missing some. The table includes fewer than 250,000 clones, 50% to 60% detected once. The sample here was CD4+ T cells sorted from blood, taken at week 4, from a patient treated with tofacitinib. These TCRs come from a human donor with alopecia areata.

A word on this clone: Being one base from a much bigger clone, this may be a read error. Additional DNA sequences in this sample encode the identical CDR3. The J gene is TRBJ2-7, the V gene TRBV7-2; D ambiguous. Trimming left V 5 bases short and J 3 bases short, with 5 bases between. Looked up from germline, CDR1 is SGHTA and CDR2 is FQGNSA. This CDR3 region has 11 residues. CDR3 nucleotide sequence: TGTGCCAGCAGCCTACACTACGAGCAGTACTTC. This encodes CASSLHYEQYF.

V and J are TRBV29-1 and TRBJ2-1, with 8 bases lining up with TRBD2. The CDR3 length is 17 residues. The V segment lost 7 bases and the J segment 3 bases; nucleotides outside the gene matches: 17. Germline V CDR1 and CDR2: SQVTM, ANQGSEA. CDR3 nucleotide sequence: TGCAGCGGGTTGAATCCTTCGGGGGGGACTCTCTACAATGAGCAGTTCTTC. This encodes CSGLNPSGGTLYNEQFF.